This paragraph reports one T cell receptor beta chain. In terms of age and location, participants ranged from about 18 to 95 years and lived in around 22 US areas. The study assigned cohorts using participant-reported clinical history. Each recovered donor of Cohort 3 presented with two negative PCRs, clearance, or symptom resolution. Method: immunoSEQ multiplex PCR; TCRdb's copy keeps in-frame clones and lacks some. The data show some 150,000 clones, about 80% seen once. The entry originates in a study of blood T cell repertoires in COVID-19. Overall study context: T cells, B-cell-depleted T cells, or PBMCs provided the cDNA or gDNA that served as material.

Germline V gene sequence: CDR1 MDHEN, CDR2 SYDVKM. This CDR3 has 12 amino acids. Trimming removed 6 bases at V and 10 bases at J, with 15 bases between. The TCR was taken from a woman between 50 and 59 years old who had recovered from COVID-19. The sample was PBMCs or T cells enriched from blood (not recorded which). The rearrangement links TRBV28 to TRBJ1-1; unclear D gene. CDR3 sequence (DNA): TGTGCCAGCAGGACCGGAGAAAAGCCAGCTTTCTTT. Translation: CASRTGEKPAFF.